These 13 T cell receptor beta chains came from one sample sequenced in a study of memory CD4+ T cells and cytomegalovirus serostatus. Clones were read by immunoSEQ multiplex PCR, and TCRdb kept only the in-frame ones, dropping some. Altogether approximately 40,000 clones are present, roughly four fifths being singletons, with the ten largest covering roughly 6.5%. Single viable CD3+CD4+CD8-CD45RO+ cells were sorted as the memory CD4+ T cells. The specimen sequenced was memory CD4+ T cells from blood. These receptors were obtained from an adult in good health and CMV-seronegative.

This chain connects TRBV28 to TRBJ1-1; D is uncertain. There are 12 residues in the CDR3. Germline CDR1 MDHEN, CDR2 SYDVKM. The V end was cut by 1 base, the J end by 4 bases, with 4 bases between. The DNA of the CDR3 is TGTGCCAGCAGTTTATATGCCACTGAAGCTTTCTTT. This translates into CASSLYATEAFF.

V is TRBV27 and J is TRBJ2-1; D unresolved. Germline CDR1 reads MNHEY; CDR2 reads SMNVEV (reference sequence). The CDR3 runs to 14 residues. Trimming removed 4 bases at V and 6 bases at J, with 13 bases between. The CDR3 sequence is CASSSPLESNEQFF. For the CDR3, the DNA is TGTGCCAGCAGTTCCCCCCTCGAGTCCAATGAGCAGTTCTTC.

This clone was counted once. V usage is TRBV7-2 and J usage is TRBJ2-5; the match to TRBD2 covers 7 bases. The V segment lost 5 bases and the J segment 2 bases; nucleotides outside the gene matches: 14. CDR1 and CDR2 from the germline V gene are SGHTA and FQGNSA. The CDR3 runs 17 residues. CDR3 protein: CASSGVGAGVRQETQYF. In DNA, the CDR3 is TGTGCCAGCAGCGGGGTAGGCGCGGGAGTGAGGCAAGAGACCCAGTACTTC.

This clone was seen a single time. The J gene is TRBJ2-1, the V gene TRBV27; D tentatively reads TRBD1 or TRBD2 (5 bases each). The germline V gene has CDR1 MNHEY and CDR2 SMNVEV (reference sequence). The CDR3 is 15 amino acids. The V end lost 6 bases, the J end lost 0 bases, and 12 bases lay between the germline ends. The CDR3 sequence is CASSEGSPSYNEQFF. CDR3 nucleotides: TGTGCCAGCAGCGAGGGGTCCCCCTCCTACAATGAGCAGTTCTTC.

The rearrangement links TRBV29-1 to TRBJ2-2; D gene uncertain. Germline V CDR1 and CDR2: SQVTM, ANQGSEA. This CDR3 has 17 residues. Trimming shortened V by 5 bases and J by 6 bases, and 25 bases separated the two germline ends. The CDR3 nucleotides are TGCAGCGTTAAATCTGGGGTGGGCGGATCTTGGGCCGGGGAGCTGTTTTTT. It is translated as CSVKSGVGGSWAGELFF.

The chain has TRBV19 and TRBJ2-3, with 9 bases lining up with TRBD2. CDR1 LNHDA and CDR2 SQIVND come from the germline V gene (reference sequence). The CDR3 sequence is 16 residues long. V dropped 7 bases and J dropped 2; count of bases not matched to a gene: 10. The CDR3 region is CASTRWGGRDTDTQYF. CDR3 coding DNA: TGTGCCAGTACCAGGTGGGGCGGGAGGGACACAGATACGCAGTATTTT.

The chain joins TRBV28 to TRBJ2-5; D perhaps matches TRBD1 (6 bases). This CDR3 contains 12 residues. Trimming shortened V by 6 bases and J by 5 bases, and 10 bases separated the two germline ends. From germline, CDR1 is MDHEN and CDR2 SYDVKM. The CDR3 loop is CASRTQGETQYF. The CDR3 region has the DNA TGTGCCAGCAGAACCCAGGGGGAGACCCAGTACTTC.

This rearrangement joins TRBV18 to TRBJ2-2; 8 nucleotides line up with TRBD1. The CDR3 totals 15 residues. Germline V gene lookup returns CDR1 KGHSH and CDR2 LQKENI. With V trimmed by 3 bases and J by 1 base, 1 base remained unmatched. The CDR3 region is CASSPGTGNTGELFF. In DNA, the CDR3 is TGTGCCAGCTCACCCGGGACAGGGAACACCGGGGAGCTGTTTTTT.

The CDR3 spells CASSSPPITNVLTF. In nucleotides, the CDR3 is TGTGCCAGCAGCTCTCCTCCTATCACCAACGTCCTGACTTTC. V usage is TRBV7-9 and J usage is TRBJ2-6; D is unresolved. Deletions cut 4 bases from V and 8 bases from J, with 12 bases between. The CDR3 spans 14 residues. Per germline, CDR1 SEHNR and CDR2 FQNEAQ (reference sequence).

This clone showed up just once. The chain links TRBV25-1 to TRBJ2-7, with no clear D. Trimming shortened V by 4 bases and J by 1 base, and 5 bases separated the two germline ends. Germline lookup yields CDR1 MGHDK and CDR2 SYGVNS. The CDR3 is 12 amino acids. In nucleotides, the CDR3 is TGTGCCAGCAGTGGAGATTCCTACGAGCAGTACTTC. This encodes CASSGDSYEQYF.

The rearrangement links TRBV5-1 to TRBJ2-2, with 11 bases fitting TRBD2. Trimming cost V 4 bases and J 7 bases; bases outside gene matches: 12. Germline V lookup: CDR1 SGHRS, CDR2 YFSETQ. The CDR3 totals 17 residues. The CDR3 nucleotides are TGCGCCAGCAGCCAAGCAACTAGCGGGAGCTCGAGCGGGGAGCTGTTTTTT. Residues: CASSQATSGSSSGELFF.

The rearrangement joins TRBV28 to TRBJ2-7; the D is unclear. In germline, CDR1 is MDHEN, CDR2 SYDVKM. This CDR3 is 14 amino acids long. V lost 2 bases and J 0 bases, leaving 8 bases between the germline ends. The CDR3 region is CASSLGGDSYEQYF. Written as DNA, the CDR3 is TGTGCCAGCAGTTTAGGTGGGGACTCCTACGAGCAGTACTTC.

The rearrangement joins TRBV10-3 to TRBJ2-5; D is possibly TRBD1 (6 bases). Germline CDR1 reads ENHRY; CDR2 reads SYGVKD. V shed 11 bases and J shed 0 bases, with 10 bases lying between them. The CDR3 extends over 12 amino acids. For the CDR3, the DNA is TGTGCCTCCCGGGACAACCAAGAGACCCAGTACTTC. Amino acids: CASRDNQETQYF.